What follows are 14 T cell receptor beta chains derived from one specimen sequenced in a study of T cells in Graves' hyperthyroidism and ophthalmopathy. Amplification targeted TCR beta CDR3 regions from RNA transcripts. Initially, a first-round RT-PCR of the TCR CDR3 employed the HTBI primer set. TCRdb ran MiXCR on the multiplex PCR reads and lists one entry per CDR3 protein. The sample holds around 600,000 distinct CDR3 sequences, roughly 16% seen once. Sequenced sample: blood. The receptors were gathered from a woman aged 40 to 50 with Graves' ophthalmopathy.

Notes on this clonotype: This may come from a read error, since a much larger clone is one base off. This chain joins TRBV5-1 and TRBJ2-1; 16 nucleotides align to TRBD2. The V gene end was trimmed by 4 bases and the J gene end by 6 bases; junction bases not matched to a gene: 13. This CDR3 region has 19 residues. Looked up from germline, CDR1 is SGHRS and CDR2 is YFSETQ. This CDR3 reads CASSQGTSGGAVLVNEQFF. The CDR3 nucleotides are TGCGCCAGCAGCCAAGGGACTAGCGGGGGGGCCGTTTTGGTCAATGAGCAGTTCTTC.

The V and J genes are TRBV20-1 and TRBJ1-4; D perhaps matches TRBD1 (5 bases). This CDR3 comprises 13 residues. V lost 5 bases, J lost 1 base, and 8 bases lay in between. Looked up from germline, CDR1 is DFQATT and CDR2 is SNEGSKA (reference sequence). The CDR3 region is CSAGAETNEKLFF. CDR3 coding DNA: TGCAGTGCTGGGGCCGAAACTAATGAAAAACTGTTTTTT.

This clonotype showed up many times. This sequence joins TRBV2 and TRBJ1-5; 12 positions match TRBD1. The CDR3 consists of 17 residues. Germline loops: CDR1 SNHLY, CDR2 FYNNEI. The trim removed 6 bases at V and 6 bases at J, leaving 12 bases unmatched. CDR3 residues: CASRAGTGGIRIQPQHF. The CDR3 DNA reads as TGTGCCAGCAGAGCCGGGACAGGGGGCATTCGGATTCAGCCCCAGCATTTT.

This clonotype was counted at least ten times. This sequence joins TRBV3-1 and TRBJ2-7, with D uncertain. V was cut by 4 bases and J by 2 bases, with 15 bases left in between. CDR3 length: 15 amino acids. Per the germline V gene, CDR1 is LGHDT and CDR2 is YNNKEL (reference sequence). The CDR3 sequence: CASSLVGSRTYEQYF. The CDR3 DNA sequence: TGTGCCAGCAGCCTGGTGGGTTCACGAACCTACGAGCAGTACTTC.

For the CDR3, the DNA is TGTGCCAGCAGTGGGGGGGACAGCCTAGAGGCCGGAGAGACCCAGTACTTC. Protein: CASSGGDSLEAGETQYF. The V gene is TRBV28, the J gene TRBJ2-5; D could derive from TRBD1 or TRBD2 (7 bases each). Germline CDR1 MDHEN, CDR2 SYDVKM. Trimming left V 5 bases short and J 4 bases short, with 23 bases between. CDR3 length equals 17 residues.

This clonotype has just a few counts. This sequence joins TRBV7-9 and TRBJ1-1; possibly TRBD1 for D (5 bases). The CDR3 contains 15 residues. Trimming removed 3 bases from V and 6 bases from J, with 17 bases in between. Germline values: CDR1 SEHNR, CDR2 FQNEAQ (reference sequence). Here the CDR3 DNA reads TGTGCCAGCAGCTTTGTTCCGGGGGTGTTCCCTGAAGCTTTCTTT. Encoded protein: CASSFVPGVFPEAFF.

The chain uses TRBV5-1 and TRBJ2-7, with 11 bases identical to TRBD2. Germline assignment: CDR1 SGHRS and CDR2 YFSETQ. V dropped 4 bases and J dropped 1; count of bases not matched to a gene: 4. The CDR3 extends over 15 amino acids. In DNA, the CDR3 is TGCGCCAGCAGCGTGACTAGCGGGGTGTCCTACGAGCAGTACTTC. Its translation is CASSVTSGVSYEQYF. The variable domain in full, completed from reference TRBV5-1 and TRBJ2-7, reads KAGVTQTPRYLIKTRGQQVTLSCSPISGHRSVSWYQQTPGQGLQFLFEYFSETQRNKGNFPGRFSGRQFSNSRSEMNVSTLELGDSALYLCASSVTSGVSYEQYFGPGTRLTVT.

This clonotype has a count of ten or more. The chain combines TRBV7-6 with TRBJ2-3; the match to TRBD1 covers 7 bases. Germline V gene sequence: CDR1 SGHVS, CDR2 FNYEAQ. This CDR3 has 16 amino acids. After removal of 6 bases from V and 0 bases from J, the junction contained 9 bases not matched to a gene. The CDR3 loop is CASSSRDSASTDTQYF. The CDR3 DNA reads as TGTGCCAGCAGTTCCCGGGACAGCGCTAGCACAGATACGCAGTATTTT.

The chain joins TRBV6-1 to TRBJ1-1, with unresolved D. The CDR3 has 13 residues. V was shortened by 6 bases and J by 1 base, with 9 bases between the two germline ends. In germline, CDR1 is MNHNS, CDR2 SASEGT. The DNA for the CDR3 is TGTGCCAGCAGACCCTCGACGAACACTGAAGCTTTCTTT. Translating gives CASRPSTNTEAFF.

This clonotype was counted only a few times. The V and J genes are TRBV7-3 and TRBJ2-2; TRBD1 matches 8 bases. CDR1 and CDR2 from the germline V gene are SGHTA and FQGTGA. This CDR3 contains 16 residues. The ends lost 5 bases at V and 2 bases at J; junction bases unmatched: 7. In nucleotides, the CDR3 is TGTGCCAGCAGCCTGGCCGGGACAGGCAACACCGGGGAGCTGTTTTTT. Its protein is CASSLAGTGNTGELFF.

At least ten counts were recorded for this clonotype. The V gene is TRBV18, the J gene TRBJ2-3, with D perhaps matching TRBD1 (5 bases). Germline CDR1 and CDR2: KGHSH and LQKENI. Deletions cut 3 bases from V and 2 bases from J, with 9 bases between. CDR3 length: 14 amino acids. The CDR3 nucleotides are TGTGCCAGCTCACCGGTCAGGGACACAGATACGCAGTATTTT. This codes for CASSPVRDTDTQYF.

The rearrangement links TRBV5-6 to TRBJ2-7; 9 positions match TRBD1. Germline CDR1 and CDR2: SGHDT and YYEEEE. The V and J ends lost 1 base and 7 bases, in that order; junction bases with no gene match: 9. This CDR3 comprises 15 residues. CDR3 bases: TGTGCCAGCAGCTTGAGGACAGGGGCCCTGGGGGAGCAGTACTTC. Residues: CASSLRTGALGEQYF.

CDR3: CASSLEGGASYNSPLHF. As DNA, the CDR3 is TGTGCCAGCAGCCTGGAGGGGGGGGCCTCCTATAATTCACCCCTCCACTTT. This rearrangement joins TRBV9 to TRBJ1-6; possible D gene TRBD1, 6 bases. Germline lookup yields CDR1 SGDLS and CDR2 YYNGEE. The V and J ends lost 4 bases and 0 bases respectively, with 14 bases between them. The CDR3 runs 17 residues.

This clonotype was observed many times. The chain recombines TRBV11-2 with TRBJ2-4; 8 positions match TRBD2. This CDR3 has 15 amino acids. V was clipped by 2 bases and J by 5 bases; unmatched bases: 5. Germline V gene sequence: CDR1 SGHAT, CDR2 FQNNGV. For the CDR3, the DNA is TGTGCCAGCAGCTTACTTTTAGCGGGACAAAACATTCAGTACTTC. Residues: CASSLLLAGQNIQYF.